What follows are 24 T cell receptor beta chains derived from one specimen sequenced in a study of read filtering for tumor transcriptome and immune sequencing. The library was built from around 380 ng RNA with molecular barcoded adaptors for alpha/delta and beta/gamma chains. TCRdb re-analysed the reads in MiXCR, keeping a single row per CDR3 protein. The sample consists of about 35,000 distinct CDR3 sequences, 13% to 15% of them appearing once. The sequencing sample was made of a population of CD138-negative cells sorted from bone marrow. These receptor sequences come from a donor aged 40 or over with multiple myeloma.

At least ten counts were recorded for this clonotype. The genes are TRBV15 and TRBJ2-5; 9 nucleotides line up with TRBD2. This CDR3 is built from 14 residues. V lost 7 bases, J lost 2 bases, and 5 bases stayed unmatched. Per germline, CDR1 LNHNV and CDR2 YYDKDF (reference sequence). In DNA, the CDR3 is TGTGCCACCACCCCTAGCGGGGTTCAAGAGACCCAGTACTTC. It is translated as CATTPSGVQETQYF.

The genes are TRBV4-1 and TRBJ2-2; 8 nucleotides agree with TRBD2. CDR3 length equals 17 residues. With 1 base clipped from V and 5 bases from J, the junction kept 9 bases outside the gene matches. Germline CDR1 and CDR2: MGHRA and YSYEKL. CDR3 residues: CASSQGVSGGRTGELFF. As DNA, the CDR3 is TGCGCCAGCAGCCAAGGCGTTTCGGGGGGGCGAACCGGGGAGCTGTTTTTT.

This clonotype showed up many times. J is TRBJ2-3 and V is TRBV2, with TRBD1 identical over 10 bases. Unmatched junction bases numbered 5, after V lost 6 bases and J lost 5 bases. The CDR3 is made up of 14 amino acids. Per germline, CDR1 SNHLY and CDR2 FYNNEI. CDR3 protein: CASSRDRGQDTQYF. CDR3 nucleotide sequence: TGTGCCAGCAGCCGCGACAGGGGGCAAGATACGCAGTATTTT.

Many counts were recorded for this clonotype. V and J are TRBV25-1 and TRBJ2-5; no reliable D call. Per the germline V gene, CDR1 is MGHDK and CDR2 is SYGVNS. Trimming removed 6 bases from V and 2 bases from J, with 16 bases in between. The CDR3 runs to 15 residues. Written as DNA, the CDR3 is TGTGCCAGCAGCCCCCCAACGTTGGATCAAGAGACCCAGTACTTC. As protein: CASSPPTLDQETQYF.

The table lists this clonotype with many counts. The chain has TRBV5-1 and TRBJ2-7; possibly TRBD1 or TRBD2 for D (5 bases each). This CDR3 region has 15 residues. Germline V gene sequence: CDR1 SGHRS, CDR2 YFSETQ. V was shortened by 4 bases and J by 3 bases, with 17 bases between the two germline ends. Here the CDR3 reads CASSPADRDVYEQYF. In nucleotides, the CDR3 is TGCGCCAGCAGCCCGGCCGACCGGGACGTCTACGAGCAGTACTTC.

In its sample, this clonotype was seen many times. The chain recombines TRBV7-6 with TRBJ2-1; no clear D. The germline gives CDR1 SGHVS, CDR2 FNYEAQ. This CDR3 is 15 amino acids long. V dropped 0 bases and J dropped 8 bases, with 14 bases sitting between them. CDR3 DNA: TGTGCCAGCAGCTTAGCTGGAGCTCCTTTTTATGAGCAGTTCTTC. It yields the protein CASSLAGAPFYEQFF.

This clonotype was recorded many times. The V call is TRBV5-4, the J call TRBJ2-7; D call uncertain. CDR1 and CDR2 (germline): SGHNT, YYREEE (reference sequence). Trimming removed 2 bases at V and 5 bases at J, with 8 bases between. This CDR3 contains 12 residues. The CDR3: CASSLFLDEQYF. CDR3 DNA: TGTGCCAGCAGCTTATTCCTGGACGAGCAGTACTTC.

This sequence joins TRBV28 and TRBJ2-7, with D possibly being TRBD1 or TRBD2 (5 bases each). Looked up from germline, CDR1 is MDHEN and CDR2 is SYDVKM. This CDR3 region has 16 residues. The ends were cut back, 5 bases at V and 5 bases at J, with 22 bases in the middle. Here the CDR3 reads CASSPPRDASLDEQYF. The CDR3 region has the DNA TGTGCCAGCAGTCCTCCCCGGGACGCCTCCCTAGACGAGCAGTACTTC.

About this clonotype: Relative to the germline gene, one junction end is altered; a read error may explain this. The chain links TRBV28 to TRBJ2-2, with a tentative D call TRBD2 (6 bases). Germline loops: CDR1 MDHEN, CDR2 SYDVKM. The CDR3 covers 16 residues. The CDR3 spells CASSSHTGGNTGALFF. The CDR3 coding sequence is TGTGCCAGCAGTTCCCACACGGGCGGGAACACCGGGGCGCTGTTTTTT.

This clonotype was found many times. V usage is TRBV7-2 and J usage is TRBJ2-1; possibly TRBD1 or TRBD2 for D (5 bases each). Trimming left V 5 bases short and J 7 bases short, with 21 bases between. CDR1 SGHTA and CDR2 FQGNSA come from the germline V gene. The CDR3 extends over 16 amino acids. Written as DNA, the CDR3 is TGTGCCAGCAGCCCCGACGGGACGGGGTCTTATAATGAGCAGTTCTTC. This translates into CASSPDGTGSYNEQFF.

This chain uses TRBV28 with TRBJ2-7; D gene ambiguous. This CDR3 has 10 amino acids. Trimming cost V 11 bases and J 5 bases, with 10 bases left between them. Germline CDR1 MDHEN, CDR2 SYDVKM. CDR3 nucleotides: TGTGCCTACAGTTTTAACGAGCAGTACTTC. It translates to CAYSFNEQYF.

In the case of this clonotype: Possible read error: a much larger clone is one base away. This chain uses TRBV7-3 with TRBJ1-4; 8 bases are a match to TRBD1. The CDR3 contains 17 residues. The V and J ends lost 4 bases and 3 bases, in that order; junction bases with no gene match: 10. Per germline, CDR1 SGHTA and CDR2 FQGTGA. CDR3 in DNA: TGTGCCAGCAGCTACGGGGACAGGAGCGGGTCTAATGAAAAACTGTTTTTT. Protein sequence: CASSYGDRSGSNEKLFF.

The chain links TRBV24-1 to TRBJ1-1, with 7 bases matching TRBD1. J gave up 0 bases and V 1 base, and 13 bases lay outside the gene matches. CDR3 size: 19 residues. Germline V lookup: CDR1 KGHDR, CDR2 SFDVKD. The CDR3 nucleotides are TGTGCCACCAGTGATTTAGGCAGGGGGGGAATCATGATGAACACTGAAGCTTTCTTT. Protein: CATSDLGRGGIMMNTEAFF.

This clonotype has at least ten counts. The chain couples TRBV7-6 to TRBJ2-1; tentatively, D is TRBD1 (7 bases). The ends were cut back, 2 bases at V and 4 bases at J, with 15 bases in the middle. Looked up from germline, CDR1 is SGHVS and CDR2 is FNYEAQ. This CDR3 is built from 16 residues. CDR3 DNA sequence: TGTGCCAGCAGCTTATCGGGCAGGGGGGAATACAATGAGCAGTTCTTC. It translates to CASSLSGRGEYNEQFF. Combining the CDR3 with reference TRBV7-6 and TRBJ2-1 gives the whole variable domain GAGVSQSPRYKVTKRGQDVALRCDPISGHVSLYWYRQALGQGPEFLTYFNYEAQQDKSGLPNDRFSAERPEGSISTLTIQRTEQRDSAMYRCASSLSGRGEYNEQFFGPGTRLTVL.

At least ten counts were recorded for this clonotype. The chain has TRBV4-1 and TRBJ2-1, with D possibly TRBD2 on 6 matching bases. The V end was cut by 4 bases, the J end by 10 bases, with 17 bases between. Germline CDR1 is MGHRA and CDR2 is YSYEKL. The CDR3 is made up of 14 amino acids. Written as DNA, the CDR3 is TGCGCCAGCAGCCGACTAGACCATAACCTAGAGCAGTTCTTC. It encodes CASSRLDHNLEQFF.

There are many counts of this clonotype. The chain links TRBV7-9 to TRBJ1-5; D unclear. The germline V gene encodes CDR1 SEHNR and CDR2 FQNEAQ (reference sequence). The CDR3 contains 14 residues. Trimming pared 1 base from V and 4 bases from J, leaving 8 bases between. The CDR3 loop is CASSLDTVNQPQHF. DNA of the CDR3: TGTGCCAGCAGCTTAGATACAGTGAATCAGCCCCAGCATTTT.

This clonotype has just a few counts. The gene calls are TRBV29-1 and TRBJ2-1, with 11 nucleotides matching TRBD2. The CDR3 spans 14 residues. The junction had 8 bases not matched to a gene; V was cut back by 4 bases and J by 9 bases. Germline V gene sequence: CDR1 SQVTM, CDR2 ANQGSEA. The CDR3 bases are TGCAGCGTTGGAGTAGCGGGGGGGCTCGGTGAGCAGTTCTTC. It yields the protein CSVGVAGGLGEQFF.

This clonotype has at least ten counts. The chain carries TRBV30 and TRBJ1-1; D is undetermined. V was cut by 0 bases and J by 4 bases, with 12 bases left in between. CDR1 is GTSNPN, CDR2 SVGIG, per germline (reference sequence). The CDR3 spans 14 residues. The CDR3 reads CAWSVPHRITEAFF. The CDR3 coding sequence is TGTGCCTGGAGTGTACCCCACAGAATCACTGAAGCTTTCTTT.

This clonotype was recorded many times. The rearrangement joins TRBV18 to TRBJ2-7, with D tentatively TRBD1 or TRBD2 (6 bases each). CDR3 length: 15 amino acids. Germline lookup yields CDR1 KGHSH and CDR2 LQKENI. V shed 6 bases and J shed 3 bases, with 18 bases lying between them. CDR3 amino acids: CASSSGAGGGYEQYF. CDR3 in DNA: TGTGCCAGCTCGTCCGGTGCCGGAGGGGGCTACGAGCAGTACTTC.

This clonotype was recorded at least ten times. This chain joins TRBV7-9 and TRBJ2-7; 8 nucleotides line up with TRBD1. The CDR3 has 14 amino acids. Germline trimming cut 5 bases from V and 6 bases from J; bases unmatched to any gene: 9. From germline, CDR1 is SEHNR and CDR2 FQNEAQ (reference sequence). CDR3 loop: CASSLRTGFSEQYF. The DNA for the CDR3 is TGTGCCAGCAGCCTTAGGACAGGGTTTTCCGAGCAGTACTTC.

This clonotype was counted at least ten times. V usage is TRBV28 and J usage is TRBJ2-1, with 8 nucleotides matching TRBD2. V was clipped by 7 bases and J by 7 bases; unmatched bases: 12. The length of the CDR3 is 15 residues. Germline CDR1 is MDHEN and CDR2 is SYDVKM. The CDR3 region has the DNA TGTGCCAGCACCCCATTAGGGACTAGTTTTAATGAGCAGTTCTTC. As protein: CASTPLGTSFNEQFF.

In the case of this clonotype: A far larger clone differs by one base, so this is likely a read error. The V gene is TRBV6-1, the J gene TRBJ2-7; the match to TRBD2 covers 10 bases. The CDR3 runs 16 residues. V lost 5 bases, J lost 5 bases, and 12 bases stayed unmatched. Germline V gene data show CDR1 as MNHNS and CDR2 as SASEGT. For the CDR3, the DNA is TGTGCCAGCAGTCAAGGCGGGACTAGCGTGGTTGACGAGCAGTACTTC. Its translation: CASSQGGTSVVDEQYF.

As to this clonotype: The junction and the germline gene differ at one end; a read error may be behind it. The CDR3 DNA is TGTGCCAGCGGATTCGGGACGGGATTCTACGAGCAGCACTTC. Translated: CASGFGTGFYEQHF. The gene calls are TRBV6-1 and TRBJ2-7; the D gene could be TRBD1 or TRBD2 (5 bases each). This CDR3 has 14 amino acids. Germline V lookup: CDR1 MNHNS, CDR2 SASEGT.

This clonotype was seen ten or more times. The J gene is TRBJ2-3, the V gene TRBV18; 12 bases align to TRBD2. The ends lost 0 bases at V and 2 bases at J; junction bases unmatched: 9. CDR1 is KGHSH and CDR2 is LQKENI in the germline V gene. CDR3 size: 19 residues. CDR3 in amino acids: CASSPPLAGGRDPTDTQYF. In DNA form, the CDR3 reads TGTGCCAGCTCACCACCGCTAGCGGGGGGGCGAGACCCCACAGATACGCAGTATTTT.